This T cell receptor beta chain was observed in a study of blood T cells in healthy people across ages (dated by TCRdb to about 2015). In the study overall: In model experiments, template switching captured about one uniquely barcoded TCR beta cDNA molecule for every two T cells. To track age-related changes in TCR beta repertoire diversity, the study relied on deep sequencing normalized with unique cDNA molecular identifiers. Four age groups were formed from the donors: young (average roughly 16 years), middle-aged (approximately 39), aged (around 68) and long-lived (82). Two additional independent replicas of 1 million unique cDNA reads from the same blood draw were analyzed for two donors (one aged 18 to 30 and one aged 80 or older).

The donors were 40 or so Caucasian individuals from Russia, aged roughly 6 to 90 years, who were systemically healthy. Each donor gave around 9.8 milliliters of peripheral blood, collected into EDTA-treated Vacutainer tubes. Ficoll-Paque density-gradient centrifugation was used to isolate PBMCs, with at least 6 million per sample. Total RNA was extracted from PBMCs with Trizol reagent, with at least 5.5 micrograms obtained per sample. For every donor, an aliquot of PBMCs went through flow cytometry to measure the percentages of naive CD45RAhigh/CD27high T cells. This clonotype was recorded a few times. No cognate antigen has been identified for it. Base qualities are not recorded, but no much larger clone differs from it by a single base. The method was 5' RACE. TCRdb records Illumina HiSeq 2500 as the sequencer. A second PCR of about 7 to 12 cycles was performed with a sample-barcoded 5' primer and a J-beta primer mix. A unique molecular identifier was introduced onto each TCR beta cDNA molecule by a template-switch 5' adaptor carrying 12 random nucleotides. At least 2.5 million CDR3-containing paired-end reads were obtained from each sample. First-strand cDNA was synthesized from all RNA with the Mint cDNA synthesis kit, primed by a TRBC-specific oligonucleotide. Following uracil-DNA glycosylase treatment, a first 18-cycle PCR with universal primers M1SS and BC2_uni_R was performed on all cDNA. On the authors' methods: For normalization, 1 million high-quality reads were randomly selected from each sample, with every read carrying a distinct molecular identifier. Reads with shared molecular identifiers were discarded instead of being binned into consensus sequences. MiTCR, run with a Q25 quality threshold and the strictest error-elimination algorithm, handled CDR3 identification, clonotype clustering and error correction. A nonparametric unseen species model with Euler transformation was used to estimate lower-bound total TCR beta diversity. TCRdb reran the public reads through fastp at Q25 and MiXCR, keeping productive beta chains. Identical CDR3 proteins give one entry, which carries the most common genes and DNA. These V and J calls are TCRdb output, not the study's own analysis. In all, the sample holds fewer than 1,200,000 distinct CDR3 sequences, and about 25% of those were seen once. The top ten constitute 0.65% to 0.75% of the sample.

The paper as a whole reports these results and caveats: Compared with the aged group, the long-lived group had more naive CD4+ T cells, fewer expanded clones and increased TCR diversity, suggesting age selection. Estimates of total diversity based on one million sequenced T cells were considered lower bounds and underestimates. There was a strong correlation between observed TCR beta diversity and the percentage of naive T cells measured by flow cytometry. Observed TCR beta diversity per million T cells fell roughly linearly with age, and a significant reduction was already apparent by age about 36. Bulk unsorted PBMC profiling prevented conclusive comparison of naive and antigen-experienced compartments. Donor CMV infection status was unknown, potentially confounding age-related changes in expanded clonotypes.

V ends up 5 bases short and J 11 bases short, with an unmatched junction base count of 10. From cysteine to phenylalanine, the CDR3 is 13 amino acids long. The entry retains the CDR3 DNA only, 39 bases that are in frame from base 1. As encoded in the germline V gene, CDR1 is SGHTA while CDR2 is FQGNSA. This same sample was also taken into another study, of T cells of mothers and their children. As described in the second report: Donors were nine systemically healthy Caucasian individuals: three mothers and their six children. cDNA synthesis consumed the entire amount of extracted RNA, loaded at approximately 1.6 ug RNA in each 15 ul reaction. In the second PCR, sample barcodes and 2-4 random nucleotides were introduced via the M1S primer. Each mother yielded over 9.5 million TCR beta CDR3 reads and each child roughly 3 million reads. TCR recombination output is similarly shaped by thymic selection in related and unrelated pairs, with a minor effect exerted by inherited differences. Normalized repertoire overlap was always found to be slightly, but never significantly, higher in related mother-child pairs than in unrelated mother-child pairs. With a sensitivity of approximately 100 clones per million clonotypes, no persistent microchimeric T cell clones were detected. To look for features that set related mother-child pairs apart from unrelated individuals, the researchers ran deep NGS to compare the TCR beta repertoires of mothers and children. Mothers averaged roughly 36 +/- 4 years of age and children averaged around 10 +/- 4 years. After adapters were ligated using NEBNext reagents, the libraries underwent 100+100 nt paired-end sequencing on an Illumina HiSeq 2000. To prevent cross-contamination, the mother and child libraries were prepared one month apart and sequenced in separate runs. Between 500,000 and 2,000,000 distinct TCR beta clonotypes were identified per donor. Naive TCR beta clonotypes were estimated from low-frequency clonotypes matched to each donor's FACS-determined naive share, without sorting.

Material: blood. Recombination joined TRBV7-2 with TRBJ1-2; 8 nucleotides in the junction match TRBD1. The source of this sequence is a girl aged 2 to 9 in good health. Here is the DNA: TGTGCCAGCAGCCCGACAGGGGTGGGGGCTTACACCTTC. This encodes CASSPTGVGAYTF.